The TCR beta chain under discussion was sequenced for a study of response to subunit inactivated influenza vaccine. Via MiXCR, TCRdb re-called the RT-PCR reads, giving one row per CDR3 protein. The table has about 540,000 distinct CDR3 sequences, roughly a quarter seen once; the top ten hold around 2.8%. This CDR3 comprises 15 residues. Unmatched junction bases numbered 6, after V lost 1 base and J lost 3 bases. CDR1 and CDR2 (germline): LGHNA, YSLEER. Another study also made use of these data, one on T cells expressing NK-cell markers. As that report states: The TCR beta cDNA came from 5'RACE template switching with UMIs. Sorted CD3+CD56+NKG2C+, CD3+CD56+NKG2C- and CD3+CD56-NKG2C+ T-cell subsets were beta-chain profiled. Serological testing identified most of the eight sequenced donors as HCMV-seropositive and one as seronegative. The sorts in several experiments were restricted to alpha-beta TCR T cells by an anti-gamma-delta TCR antibody. It remained uncertain whether the expanded NKG2C+ T cell clones were specific for HCMV antigens.

Here the sequenced sample was CD4+ T cells sorted from PBMCs, taken roughly 12 days after vaccination. J is TRBJ2-7 and V is TRBV4-3; 7 bases align to TRBD2. This TCR was recovered from a man aged 45 to 65 who received an inactivated influenza vaccine. CDR3 sequence reads: CASSQGREFFYEQYF. Written as DNA, the CDR3 is TGCGCCAGCAGCCAAGGGCGGGAGTTTTTCTACGAGCAGTACTTC.